Presented here are 12 T cell receptor beta chains from one specimen sequenced in a study of CD8 T cells in Susac syndrome. Reverse transcription used about 0.45 to 1 ug RNA and random hexamers. From the immunoSEQ multiplex PCR reads, TCRdb called clonotypes with MiXCR, one entry per CDR3 protein. The table includes around 71,000 distinct CDR3 sequences, 95% to 96% detected once. Sequenced material: CD4+ T cells from PBMCs. The source is a human donor with multiple sclerosis.

The chain couples TRBV7-9 to TRBJ1-6; D is uncertain. Trimming removed 4 bases from V and 9 bases from J, with 10 bases in between. Germline CDR1 and CDR2: SEHNR and FQNEAQ (reference sequence). This CDR3 contains 13 residues. This CDR3 is CASSSPRGSPLHF. The CDR3 nucleotides are TGTGCCAGCAGCTCCCCCAGAGGTTCACCCCTCCACTTT.

This chain connects TRBV20-1 to TRBJ2-7, with D unresolved. The germline V and J ends were trimmed by 3 bases and 0 bases, with 6 bases remaining between them. Germline loops: CDR1 DFQATT, CDR2 SNEGSKA (reference sequence). The CDR3 contains 12 residues. Here the CDR3 DNA reads TGCAGTGCTAGTAGGAACTCCTACGAGCAGTACTTC. Protein product: CSASRNSYEQYF.

This clonotype was recorded once. This chain uses TRBV7-9 with TRBJ1-2; D not certain. The germline V gene has CDR1 SEHNR and CDR2 FQNEAQ (reference sequence). CDR3 length: 15 residues. Trimming shortened V by 4 bases and J by 0 bases, and 12 bases separated the two germline ends. This chain's CDR3 is CASSSGLGANYGYTF. The CDR3 DNA reads TGTGCCAGCAGCTCAGGACTAGGCGCTAACTATGGCTACACCTTC.

The chain couples TRBV29-1 to TRBJ1-1; 10 bases agree with TRBD1. V was clipped by 3 bases and J by 6 bases; unmatched bases: 4. The CDR3 extends over 13 amino acids. Germline-derived CDR1 and CDR2 are SQVTM and ANQGSEA. The CDR3 is CSVEGQGFSEAFF. The CDR3 DNA reads as TGCAGCGTTGAGGGACAGGGGTTCTCTGAAGCTTTCTTT.

The gene calls are TRBV5-6 and TRBJ2-1; weak D call: TRBD2 (6 bases). The CDR3 extends over 14 amino acids. Trimming removed 3 bases at V and 0 bases at J, with 7 bases between. CDR1 is SGHDT and CDR2 is YYEEEE in the germline V gene. Here the CDR3 DNA reads TGTGCCAGCAGCTGGGGGGACTCCTACAATGAGCAGTTCTTC. It yields the protein CASSWGDSYNEQFF.

This chain links TRBV5-4 with TRBJ2-7; D is ambiguous. The CDR3 totals 11 residues. Germline CDR1 and CDR2: SGHNT and YYREEE (reference sequence). V was trimmed by 2 bases and J by 6 bases, leaving 6 bases between them. Here the CDR3 DNA reads TGTGCCAGCAGCTTTGGGTTCGAGCAGTACTTC. Protein: CASSFGFEQYF.

DNA for the CDR3: TGTGCCACCAGCAGATTCCCACCTGAAGCTTTCTTT. Its protein product is CATSRFPPEAFF. V is TRBV15 and J is TRBJ1-1; D unresolved. V was pared by 2 bases and J by 6 bases, with 7 bases between. Germline V CDR1 and CDR2: LNHNV, YYDKDF (reference sequence). This CDR3 contains 12 residues.

This chain uses TRBV10-3 with TRBJ1-2; perhaps TRBD1 as D (6 bases). V was pared by 3 bases and J by 4 bases, with 18 bases between. This CDR3 contains 16 residues. Germline values: CDR1 ENHRY, CDR2 SYGVKD. CDR3 in amino acids: CAISDPENRVTYGYTF. The CDR3 nucleotides read TGTGCCATCAGTGACCCAGAGAACAGGGTAACCTATGGCTACACCTTC.

The chain has TRBV7-6 and TRBJ2-2; D uncertain. CDR3 length: 13 residues. The V end was cut by 2 bases, the J end by 5 bases, with 6 bases between. The germline V gene encodes CDR1 SGHVS and CDR2 FNYEAQ. This chain's CDR3 is CASSLSGTGELFF. CDR3 nucleotide sequence: TGTGCCAGCAGCTTAAGTGGGACCGGGGAGCTGTTTTTT.

The chain couples TRBV24-1 to TRBJ2-1; maybe TRBD1 (6 bases). V was pared by 4 bases and J by 7 bases, with 10 bases between. The CDR3 contains 13 residues. The germline V gene encodes CDR1 KGHDR and CDR2 SFDVKD. The CDR3 loop is CATSETGWNEQFF. The CDR3 DNA reads TGTGCCACCAGTGAAACAGGGTGGAATGAGCAGTTCTTC.

The chain uses TRBV29-1 and TRBJ1-1; tentatively, D is TRBD1 (6 bases). This CDR3 spans 11 amino acids. V lost 5 bases to trimming and J lost 8 bases, with 12 bases between them. CDR1 and CDR2 (germline): SQVTM, ANQGSEA. CDR3 residues: CSVQRGREAFF. CDR3 bases: TGCAGCGTTCAGAGGGGGAGGGAAGCTTTCTTT.

The chain combines TRBV5-6 with TRBJ1-5; no firm D call. The CDR3 contains 16 residues. The V end was cut by 1 base, the J end by 2 bases, with 13 bases between. The V gene's germline CDR1 is SGHDT and CDR2 YYEEEE. CDR3 protein: CASSLNRGTGNQPQHF. The CDR3 DNA reads TGTGCCAGCAGCTTGAATCGGGGAACTGGCAATCAGCCCCAGCATTTT.